This T cell receptor beta chain is drawn from a study of blood T cell repertoires in COVID-19. Data came from immunoSEQ multiplex PCR; TCRdb stores just in-frame clones and leaves some out. The sample has under 150,000 clones, more than 80% seen once. This clone has a single count. The receptor was isolated from a woman aged 60-75 years with COVID-19, enrolled during active disease. Sequenced input: peripheral blood.

The CDR3 DNA is TGTGCCAGCAGCAAAGCGGCGAGGGACAGCGACTATGGCTACACCTTC. It codes for CASSKAARDSDYGYTF. This chain links TRBV21-1 with TRBJ1-2; TRBD1 is taken as the D call from the table, unchecked against the DNA. TRBV21-1 is a documented pseudogene. This CDR3 contains 16 residues.